This entry concerns a single T cell receptor beta chain. These data belong to a study of cytomegalovirus exposure and HLA in healthy donors. V lost 4 bases and J lost 5; bases outside the gene matches: 7. CDR1 and CDR2 (germline): MNHEY, SMNVEV (reference sequence). The CDR3 contains 17 residues. 13 Jbeta primers and 60 Vbeta primers were used for the PCR. Here immunoSEQ multiplex PCR was the method, and the copy in TCRdb shows in-frame clones only, minus some. The table for this sample gives approximately 130,000 clones. The sequenced sample consisted of PBMCs. The sequence derives from a woman aged 55-69 years in good health and CMV-seronegative. The chain combines TRBV27 with TRBJ1-6; 11 positions match TRBD1. The CDR3 sequence is CASSSTRTGGDNSPLHF. The CDR3 DNA sequence: TGTGCCAGCAGTTCTACCCGGACAGGGGGCGATAATTCACCCCTCCACTTT.